These T cell receptor beta chains were read from a single sample in a study of blood T cell repertoires in COVID-19. TCRdb keeps only in-frame clones here, not all; method: immunoSEQ multiplex PCR. The data show fewer than 150,000 clones, about four fifths seen once. Sequencing used PBMCs or T cells enriched from blood (not recorded which). These receptors were obtained from a man in his thirties or forties who had recovered from COVID-19. The CDR3 runs from the conserved cysteine through the conserved F or W. Each record gives: D gene, V gene, CDR3 protein. A D gene is named only where the DNA matches it firmly.

TRBD1 | TRBV10-3 | CAIRGTGEGGYTF
TRBD1 | TRBV4-1 | CASSQDDRVRDGYTF
TRBD2 | TRBV18 | CASSPSGGPNEQFF
TRBD2 | TRBV19 | CASSTGTSGAWETQYF
TRBD1 | TRBV18 | CASSGTAGNTIYF
NA | TRBV12-3/TRBV12-4 | CASSLRSEKTQYF
NA | TRBV23-1 | CASSQRVTGEFVSDTQYF
NA | TRBV7-9 | CAREGLPNTGELFF
NA | TRBV9 | CASSVGRRNTGELFF
TRBD2 | TRBV15 | CATRTLATDTQYF
NA | TRBV7-7 | CASSLGRGKETGELFF
TRBD1 | TRBV5-1 | CASSPRTGGTEAFF
TRBD1 | TRBV30 | CAWSETGVGVQPQHF
NA | TRBV5-1 | CASSLEGRGVGEKLFF
TRBD2 | TRBV7-2 | CASKGNAGGLNEQFF
TRBD1 | TRBV9 | CASSVEPGQGAAPLHF
TRBD1 | TRBV12-3/TRBV12-4 | CASRIDREIEAFF
NA | TRBV3-1/TRBV3-2 | CASSPSGSSNQPQHF
NA | TRBV19 | CASTLGGTRQNTEAFF
NA | TRBV20-1 | CSASQLEKLFF